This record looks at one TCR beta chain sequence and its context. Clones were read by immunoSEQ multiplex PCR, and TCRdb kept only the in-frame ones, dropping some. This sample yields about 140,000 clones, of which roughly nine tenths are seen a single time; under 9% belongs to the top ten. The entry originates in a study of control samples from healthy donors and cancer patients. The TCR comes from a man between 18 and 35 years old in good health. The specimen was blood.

The CDR3 DNA is TGCGCCAGCAGCTTGGCGGGGGCCCCCTACGAGCAGTACTTC. Its translation: CASSLAGAPYEQYF. The gene calls are TRBV5-1 and TRBJ2-7, with D perhaps TRBD1 or TRBD2 (6 bases each). CDR3 length: 14 residues. Trimming took off 0 bases at V and 2 bases at J, with 9 bases between the two ends. Germline loops: CDR1 SGHRS, CDR2 YFSETQ.